Described below is a single T cell receptor beta chain sequence and its context. The method was immunoSEQ multiplex PCR; TCRdb's version includes in-frame clones alone and lacks a portion of them. This sample carries over 450,000 clones, roughly 74% of them seen once, and the ten largest clones take roughly 0.013%. The record originates from a study of shared T cell receptors in the human thymus. CDR1 and CDR2 from the germline V gene are SQVTM and ANQGSEA. The CDR3 contains 13 residues. The V gene end was trimmed by 4 bases and the J gene end by 5 bases; junction bases not matched to a gene: 5. Another study also made use of these data, one on human thymus T cells.

This chain joins TRBV29-1 and TRBJ2-7; TRBD1 agrees at 10 bases. The clonotype was recovered from a boy less than two years old with a congenital heart defect. Material: thymocytes. CDR3 in DNA: TGCAGCGTTGCCGGACAGGGGGTGAACGAGCAGTACTTC. Amino acids: CSVAGQGVNEQYF.